The 17 T cell receptor beta chains in this list originate from one sample, sequenced in a study of T cell clonality in common variable immunodeficiency. TCRdb keeps only in-frame clones here, not all; method: immunoSEQ multiplex PCR. Altogether about 35,000 clones were found in the sample, and no singletons occur. Sequencing was done on a sample of peripheral blood mononuclear cells. All receptors come from a person between 18 and 75 years old in good health.

In its sample, this clone was seen many times. The read comes to an end 3 residues before the CDR3 does, leaving the germline J gene to fill in the end. The chain has TRBV19 and TRBJ1-3, with no clear D. V dropped 10 bases and J dropped 0 bases, with 7 bases sitting between them. The CDR3 is made up of 12 amino acids. CDR1 and CDR2 from the germline V gene are LNHDA and SQIVND (reference sequence). The CDR3: CATTSSGNTIYF. Incomplete CDR3 DNA: TGTGCCACCACTAGCTCTGGAAACACC.

This clone counts as medium-sized. The CDR3 reads CASGEGLRTGGETQYF. CDR3 bases read: TGTGCTAGTGGCGAAGGATTACGGACAGGGGGAGAGACC. This sequence joins TRBV12-5 and TRBJ2-5, with TRBD1 matching over 10 bases. Read sequence stops 3 residues before the CDR3 end, and the germline J gene provides the missing end. Trimming removed 6 bases from V and 4 bases from J; junction bases left unmatched: 11. Germline-derived CDR1 and CDR2 are LGHNT and FRNRAP. The CDR3 runs 16 residues.

In this sample, this clone turned up many times. The read gets to within 3 residues of the CDR3 end, and the germline J gene fills in the rest. The rearrangement links TRBV7-9 to TRBJ1-4, with TRBD1 matching 10 bases. The germline V gene has CDR1 SEHNR and CDR2 FQNEAQ (reference sequence). The CDR3 sequence is 15 residues long. V dropped 2 bases and J dropped 8; count of bases not matched to a gene: 5. CDR3 in amino acids: CASSLSRQGAEKLFF. CDR3 bases read: TGTGCCAGCAGCTTAAGTCGACAGGGGGCCGAAAAA.

This clone was found many times. Read coverage stops 3 residues before the CDR3 terminus; the germline J gene supplies the remainder. The rearrangement joins TRBV4-2 to TRBJ1-2; D perhaps matches TRBD1 (5 bases). The CDR3 sequence is 16 residues long. The germline V and J ends were trimmed by 0 bases and 4 bases, with 15 bases remaining between them. Germline CDR1 reads LGHNA; CDR2 reads YNFKEQ. The chain's CDR3 is CASSQEGRAPFYGYTF. The sequenced CDR3 bases are TGTGCCAGCAGCCAAGAAGGCAGGGCGCCCTTCTATGGC.

This clone has a count of ten or more. The CDR3 end falls 3 residues outside the read, so it is completed with the germline J gene. The V gene is TRBV30, the J gene TRBJ1-2, with a weak D call TRBD1 (6 bases). This CDR3 spans 13 amino acids. Germline V gene sequence: CDR1 GTSNPN, CDR2 SVGIG (reference sequence). Trimming stripped 3 bases from V and 2 bases from J, with 10 bases between. The sequenced CDR3 bases are TGTGCCTGGAGACAGGGATTGAACTATGGC. Its protein is CAWRQGLNYG. The full-length CDR3 reads as CAWRQGLNYGYTF.

In its sample, this clone was seen a few times. This may stem from a read error, because a much larger clone lies one nucleotide away. The sequence runs out 3 residues before the end of the CDR3; the remainder is reconstructed from the germline J gene. Other DNA sequences from this sample encode an identical CDR3 as well. This chain links TRBV5-1 with TRBJ1-3; a weak D match, TRBD1 (6 bases). CDR1 is SGHRS and CDR2 is YFSETQ in the germline V gene. The CDR3 extends over 17 amino acids. The sequenced CDR3 bases are TGCGCCAGCTCCCAAGGGGGAGCGATATCCTCTGGAAACACG. Its translation: CASSQGGAISSGNT. The CDR3, in full, reads CASSQGGAISSGNTIYF.

This clone has ten or more counts. Coverage ceases 3 residues before the CDR3 finishes, and the germline J gene fills in the end. The chain joins TRBV29-1 to TRBJ1-2; tentatively, D is TRBD1 (6 bases). The CDR3 sequence is 16 residues long. Germline-derived CDR1 and CDR2 are SQVTM and ANQGSEA. The covered CDR3 bases are TGCAGCGTTGGTGGGAGCCGGGACATCCGTGAAGGGGGC. Its translation: CSVGGSRDIREGG. The full CDR3 is CSVGGSRDIREGGYTF.

Ten or more counts support this clone. The read ends 3 residues shy of where the CDR3 ends; the end is completed using the germline J gene. V gene TRBV6-9 combines with J gene TRBJ1-5, with 8 bases matching TRBD1. CDR1 is MNHGY and CDR2 is SVAAGI in the germline V gene. V lost 0 bases to trimming and J lost 2 bases; unmatched junction nucleotides: 15. CDR3 length: 20 amino acids. CDR3 bases read: TGTGCCAGCAGTTATTCCTACGACAGGGGAGTTGCTCTACGCAATCAGCCC. Residues: CASSYSYDRGVALRNQP. The complete CDR3 protein is CASSYSYDRGVALRNQPQHF.

Ten or more counts support this clone. The read terminates 3 residues before the CDR3 end, so the remaining end is supplied by the germline J gene. The gene calls are TRBV5-8 and TRBJ1-5, with 7 positions matching TRBD1. With V trimmed by 0 bases and J by 1 base, 1 base remained unmatched. Germline lookup yields CDR1 SGHTS and CDR2 YDEGEE. The CDR3 is 15 residues long. The DNA read from the CDR3 is TGTGCCAGCAGCTTGGTGGGACAGAGCAATCAGCCC. The encoded protein is CASSLVGQSNQP. In full, the CDR3 is CASSLVGQSNQPQHF. Combining the CDR3 with reference TRBV5-8 and TRBJ1-5 gives the whole variable domain EAGVTQSPTHLIKTRGQQATLRCSPISGHTSVYWYQQALGLGLQFLLWYDEGEERNRGNFPPRFSGRQFPNYSSELNVNALELEDSALYLCASSLVGQSNQPQHFGDGTRLSIL.

This clone qualifies as medium-sized (0.01 to 0.1%). The sequence runs out 3 residues before the end of the CDR3; the remainder is reconstructed from the germline J gene. V is TRBV15 and J is TRBJ1-2, with D perhaps TRBD1 (5 bases). CDR1 is LNHNV, CDR2 YYDKDF, per germline (reference sequence). This CDR3 contains 15 residues. V shed 3 bases and J shed 2 bases, with 13 bases lying between them. CDR3 amino acids: CATSRDIVPNYGYTF. The CDR3 bases that were read are TGTGCCACCAGCAGGGACATCGTACCCAACTATGGC.

This clone was seen ten or more times. The sequence runs out 3 residues before the end of the CDR3; the remainder is reconstructed from the germline J gene. The rearrangement uses TRBV4-1 and TRBJ2-2; D remains unclear. CDR3 length: 14 amino acids. V dropped 1 base and J dropped 0 bases, with 3 bases sitting between them. The germline V gene has CDR1 MGHRA and CDR2 YSYEKL. The DNA read from the CDR3 is TGCGCCAGCAGCCAAGGCGCGAACACCGGGGAG. This sequence encodes CASSQGANTGE. The entire CDR3 protein is CASSQGANTGELFF.

This clone was picked up many times. From the germline J gene comes the end of the CDR3, since the read stops 3 residues before it. This chain uses TRBV7-9 with TRBJ1-2, with D perhaps TRBD1 (6 bases). The CDR3 sequence is 14 residues long. Looked up from germline, CDR1 is SEHNR and CDR2 is FQNEAQ (reference sequence). Deletions cut 3 bases from V and 7 bases from J, with 15 bases between. The CDR3 bases that were read are TGTGCCAGCAGCTTCGTGAACAGGGAAGCTGGC. Its protein is CASSFVNREAG. The CDR3 reads in full as CASSFVNREAGYTF.

This clone was counted many times. The observed sequence ends 3 residues before the CDR3 terminus, with the missing tail filled in from the germline J gene. V and J are TRBV27 and TRBJ2-7, with D possibly being TRBD2 (5 bases). Germline assignment: CDR1 MNHEY and CDR2 SMNVEV (reference sequence). The CDR3 totals 14 residues. Trimming shortened V by 2 bases and J by 3 bases, and 11 bases separated the two germline ends. CDR3 protein: CASSLRGLNYEQYF. CDR3 bases read: TGTGCCAGCAGTTTACGCGGGCTGAACTACGAG.

This clone was seen many times. The CDR3 end is not reached by the read, which stops 3 residues before it; the germline J gene fills it in. The chain uses TRBV12-3 or TRBV12-4 and TRBJ2-2; TRBD2 is a possible D gene (6 bases). V gave up 3 bases and J gave up 4 bases, with 12 bases separating them. The length of the CDR3 is 15 residues. CDR3 bases read: TGTGCCAGCAGTTTGAGGAGGGGCGGCACCGGGGAG. It encodes CASSLRRGGTGE. The CDR3 as a whole reads CASSLRRGGTGELFF.

This clone was seen many times. Read coverage stops 3 residues before the CDR3 terminus; the germline J gene supplies the remainder. The chain links TRBV20-1 to TRBJ1-4; 11 nucleotides align to TRBD1. The CDR3 contains 13 residues. Germline V lookup: CDR1 DFQATT, CDR2 SNEGSKA (reference sequence). Trimming removed 6 bases from V and 7 bases from J; junction bases left unmatched: 4. The part of the CDR3 DNA that was read is TGCAGTGCAACCGGGACAGGGGGTGAAAAA. Translation: CSATGTGGEK. The full CDR3 is CSATGTGGEKLFF.

This clone was detected many times. With the read ending 3 residues before the CDR3 end, the germline J gene is used to fill in that end. The chain uses TRBV19 and TRBJ2-1; 7 bases are shared with TRBD1. In germline, CDR1 is LNHDA, CDR2 SQIVND (reference sequence). The trim removed 4 bases at V and 6 bases at J, leaving 15 bases unmatched. This CDR3 has 17 residues. The CDR3 protein is CASSKRQGFPLGNEQFF. The sequenced CDR3 bases are TGTGCCAGTAGTAAACGACAGGGTTTTCCGTTAGGCAATGAG.

In this sample, this clone turned up many times. Sequencing ends 3 residues short of the CDR3 end; the germline J gene provides the rest. The chain recombines TRBV5-1 with TRBJ2-1; 7 nucleotides agree with TRBD2. This CDR3 has 13 amino acids. Germline assignment: CDR1 SGHRS and CDR2 YFSETQ. With 5 bases clipped from V and 7 bases from J, the junction kept 6 bases outside the gene matches. CDR3 protein: CASSVGGVNEQFF. The part of the CDR3 DNA that was read is TGCGCCAGCAGTGTGGGAGGGGTGAATGAG.